Shown below are 9 T cell receptor beta chains from a single sample sequenced in a study of PD-L1 blockade in urothelial cancer. Produced via immunoSEQ multiplex PCR; TCRdb's table is partial and in-frame only. The sample includes 29,000 or so clones, 80% to 85% of them seen just once. Time point defined: peripheral blood 6 weeks after treatment start. Sequenced material: PBMCs, taken around atezolizumab (anti-PD-L1) treatment. The origin of the receptors is a man between 65 and 85 years old with urothelial cancer.

The rearrangement joins TRBV5-8 to TRBJ1-2, with TRBD1 identical over 10 bases. CDR1 is SGHTS and CDR2 is YDEGEE in the germline V gene. With 3 bases clipped from V and 9 bases from J, the junction kept 8 bases outside the gene matches. The CDR3 is made up of 14 amino acids. The CDR3 DNA follows: TGTGCCAGCAGCTCGGGACAGGGGTCGATCCGCTACACCTTC. Protein sequence: CASSSGQGSIRYTF.

This chain joins TRBV4-3 and TRBJ2-3, with 9 bases identical to TRBD1. V gave up 0 bases and J gave up 2 bases; unmatched junction bases: 3. CDR1 is LGHNA and CDR2 is YSLEER in the germline V gene. CDR3 length: 16 amino acids. CDR3 bases: TGCGCCAGCAGCCAAGATAGGACAGGGGCCACAGATACGCAGTATTTT. This translates into CASSQDRTGATDTQYF.

V usage is TRBV5-1 and J usage is TRBJ2-3; 10 nucleotides line up with TRBD2. The V segment lost 4 bases and the J segment 6 bases; nucleotides outside the gene matches: 14. Germline V gene lookup returns CDR1 SGHRS and CDR2 YFSETQ. The CDR3 loop spans 17 amino acids. The CDR3 loop reads CASSPLGGSGGVDTQYF. Written as DNA, the CDR3 is TGCGCCAGCAGCCCGCTCGGGGGGAGCGGGGGGGTCGATACGCAGTATTTT. Combining the CDR3 with reference TRBV5-1 and TRBJ2-3 gives the whole variable domain KAGVTQTPRYLIKTRGQQVTLSCSPISGHRSVSWYQQTPGQGLQFLFEYFSETQRNKGNFPGRFSGRQFSNSRSEMNVSTLELGDSALYLCASSPLGGSGGVDTQYFGPGTRLTVL.

The chain has TRBV29-1 and TRBJ1-5, with D possibly being TRBD1 (6 bases). CDR1 is SQVTM, CDR2 ANQGSEA, per germline. The CDR3 spans 14 residues. Trimming took off 7 bases at V and 0 bases at J, with 13 bases between the two ends. CDR3 in amino acids: CSAAQGNSNQPQHF. CDR3 DNA: TGCAGCGCCGCACAGGGAAATAGCAATCAGCCCCAGCATTTT.

This clone was observed a single time. This rearrangement joins TRBV19 to TRBJ1-1, with D hard to call. V lost 3 bases and J 3 bases, leaving 23 bases between the germline ends. The CDR3 has 18 residues. Germline lookup yields CDR1 LNHDA and CDR2 SQIVND (reference sequence). The CDR3 DNA follows: TGTGCCAGTAGTATGGGCCCTTCATTTTCCCGGGAGGACACTGAAGCTTTCTTT. As protein: CASSMGPSFSREDTEAFF. The variable domain in full, with the rest retrieved from reference TRBV19 and TRBJ1-1, is DGGITQSPKYLFRKEGQNVTLSCEQNLNHDAMYWYRQDPGQGLRLIYYSQIVNDFQKGDIAEGYSVSREKKESFPLTVTSAQKNPTAFYLCASSMGPSFSREDTEAFFGQGTRLTVV.

V and J are TRBV28 and TRBJ2-7; a possible D gene is TRBD2 (6 bases). The CDR3 runs to 15 residues. The germline CDR1 and CDR2 sequences are MDHEN and SYDVKM. V gave up 5 bases and J gave up 4 bases, with 18 bases separating them. The CDR3 DNA reads as TGTGCCAGCAGTCTCGGGGGAGGAGGAGAATACGAGCAGTACTTC. This gives the protein CASSLGGGGEYEQYF.

CDR3 loop: CSVDGRPDTQYF. CDR3 DNA sequence: TGCAGCGTTGACGGTCGTCCAGATACGCAGTATTTT. The gene calls are TRBV29-1 and TRBJ2-3; D not certain. The CDR3 has 12 amino acids. Trimming removed 3 bases from V and 4 bases from J, with 8 bases in between. The germline V gene encodes CDR1 SQVTM and CDR2 ANQGSEA.

V and J are TRBV6-6 and TRBJ1-4, with 7 bases matching TRBD1. The CDR3 consists of 15 residues. The V segment lost 5 bases and the J segment 2 bases; nucleotides outside the gene matches: 5. Germline V gene data show CDR1 as MNHNY and CDR2 as SVGAGI (reference sequence). The CDR3 is CASSNPGQTNEKLFF. The CDR3 nucleotides are TGTGCCAGCAGTAACCCGGGACAGACTAATGAAAAACTGTTTTTT.

The chain is built from TRBV5-1 and TRBJ2-7, with TRBD1 matching over 7 bases. The CDR3 covers 15 residues. The trim removed 0 bases at V and 6 bases at J, leaving 9 bases unmatched. Germline V gene data show CDR1 as SGHRS and CDR2 as YFSETQ. CDR3 sequence reads: CASSLGQGDGGEQYF. CDR3 bases: TGCGCCAGCAGCTTGGGACAGGGAGACGGCGGCGAGCAGTACTTC.